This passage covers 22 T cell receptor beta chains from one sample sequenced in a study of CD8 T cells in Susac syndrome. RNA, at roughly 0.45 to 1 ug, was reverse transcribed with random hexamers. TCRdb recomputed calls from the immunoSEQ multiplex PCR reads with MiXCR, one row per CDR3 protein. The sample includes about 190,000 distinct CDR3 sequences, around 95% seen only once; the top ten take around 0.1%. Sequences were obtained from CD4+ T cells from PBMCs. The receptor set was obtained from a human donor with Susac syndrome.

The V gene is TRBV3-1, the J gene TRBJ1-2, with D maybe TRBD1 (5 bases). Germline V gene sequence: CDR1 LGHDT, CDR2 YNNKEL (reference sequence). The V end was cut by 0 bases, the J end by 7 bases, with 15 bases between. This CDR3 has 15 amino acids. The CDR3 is CASSQDLWGVAGYTF. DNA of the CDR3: TGTGCCAGCAGCCAAGATTTGTGGGGGGTGGCTGGCTACACCTTC.

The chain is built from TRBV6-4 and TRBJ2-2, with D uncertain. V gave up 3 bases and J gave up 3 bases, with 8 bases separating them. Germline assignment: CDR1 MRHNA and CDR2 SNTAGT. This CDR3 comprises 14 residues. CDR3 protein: CASSEIGDTGELFF. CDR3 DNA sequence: TGTGCCAGCAGTGAGATTGGGGACACCGGGGAGCTGTTTTTT.

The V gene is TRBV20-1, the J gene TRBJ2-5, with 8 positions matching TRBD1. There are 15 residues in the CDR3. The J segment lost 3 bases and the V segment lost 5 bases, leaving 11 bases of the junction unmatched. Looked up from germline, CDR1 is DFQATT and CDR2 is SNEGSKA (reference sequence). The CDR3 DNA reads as TGCAGTGCTTTGGCGGGGACAGGAGCCAAAGAGACCCAGTACTTC. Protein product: CSALAGTGAKETQYF.

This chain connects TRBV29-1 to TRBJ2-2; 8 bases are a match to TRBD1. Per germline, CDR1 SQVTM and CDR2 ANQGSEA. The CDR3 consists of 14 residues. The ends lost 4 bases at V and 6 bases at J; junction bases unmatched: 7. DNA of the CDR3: TGCAGCGTTGCTGGACAGGGTTTTTCCGGGGAGCTGTTTTTT. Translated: CSVAGQGFSGELFF.

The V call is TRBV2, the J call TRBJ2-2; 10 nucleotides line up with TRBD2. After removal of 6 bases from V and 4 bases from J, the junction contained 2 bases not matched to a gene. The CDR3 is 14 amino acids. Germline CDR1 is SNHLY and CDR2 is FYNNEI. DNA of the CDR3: TGTGCCAGCAGACTAGCGGGGACCACCGGGGAGCTGTTTTTT. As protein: CASRLAGTTGELFF.

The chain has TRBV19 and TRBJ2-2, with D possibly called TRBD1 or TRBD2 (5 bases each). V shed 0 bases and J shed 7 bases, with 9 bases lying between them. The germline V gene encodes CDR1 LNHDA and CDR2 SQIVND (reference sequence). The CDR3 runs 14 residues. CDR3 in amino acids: CASSIDRAGGELFF. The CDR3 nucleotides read TGTGCCAGTAGTATAGACAGGGCGGGCGGGGAGCTGTTTTTT.

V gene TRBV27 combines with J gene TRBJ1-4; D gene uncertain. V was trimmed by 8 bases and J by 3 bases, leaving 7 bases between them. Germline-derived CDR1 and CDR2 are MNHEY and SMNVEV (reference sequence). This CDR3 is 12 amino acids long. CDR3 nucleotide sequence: TGTGCCAGCCGGGATCCTAATGAAAAACTGTTTTTT. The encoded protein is CASRDPNEKLFF.

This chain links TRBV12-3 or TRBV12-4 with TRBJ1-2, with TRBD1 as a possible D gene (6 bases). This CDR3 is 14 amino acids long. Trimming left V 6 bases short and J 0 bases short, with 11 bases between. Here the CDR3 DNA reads TGTGCCAGCAGGCGGGACACGGCTAACTATGGCTACACCTTC. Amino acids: CASRRDTANYGYTF.

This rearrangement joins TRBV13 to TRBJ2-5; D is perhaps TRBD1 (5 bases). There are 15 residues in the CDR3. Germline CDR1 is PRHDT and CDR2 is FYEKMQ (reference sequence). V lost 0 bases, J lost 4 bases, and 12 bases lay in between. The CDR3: CASSLGQAWGETQYF. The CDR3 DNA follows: TGTGCCAGCAGCTTAGGACAGGCCTGGGGAGAGACCCAGTACTTC.

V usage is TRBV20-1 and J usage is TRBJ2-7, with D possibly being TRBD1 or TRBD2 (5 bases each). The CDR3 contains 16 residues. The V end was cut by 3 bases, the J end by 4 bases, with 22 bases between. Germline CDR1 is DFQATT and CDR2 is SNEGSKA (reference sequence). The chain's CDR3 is CSASAVVRGLKYEQYF. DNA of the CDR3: TGCAGTGCTAGTGCAGTCGTCCGGGGCCTAAAGTACGAGCAGTACTTC.

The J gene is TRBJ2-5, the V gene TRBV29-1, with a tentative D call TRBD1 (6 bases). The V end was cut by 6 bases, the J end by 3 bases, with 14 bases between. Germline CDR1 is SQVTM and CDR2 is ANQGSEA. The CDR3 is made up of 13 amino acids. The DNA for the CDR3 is TGCAGCGTGGCCCTGTCAGGGGAAGAGACCCAGTACTTC. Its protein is CSVALSGEETQYF. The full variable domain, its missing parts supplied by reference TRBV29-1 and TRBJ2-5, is SAVISQKPSRDICQRGTSLTIQCQVDSQVTMMFWYRQQPGQSLTLIATANQGSEATYESGFVIDKFPISRPNLTFSTLTVSNMSPEDSSIYLCSVALSGEETQYFGPGTRLLVL.

The DNA for the CDR3 is TGTGCCAGCAGCCGTGGGACAGGCTCCACTGAAGCTTTCTTT. Encoded protein: CASSRGTGSTEAFF. The rearrangement joins TRBV3-1 to TRBJ1-1, with 8 positions matching TRBD1. The CDR3 is 14 amino acids. The V and J ends lost 4 bases and 4 bases, in that order; junction bases with no gene match: 5. The V gene's germline CDR1 is LGHDT and CDR2 YNNKEL (reference sequence).

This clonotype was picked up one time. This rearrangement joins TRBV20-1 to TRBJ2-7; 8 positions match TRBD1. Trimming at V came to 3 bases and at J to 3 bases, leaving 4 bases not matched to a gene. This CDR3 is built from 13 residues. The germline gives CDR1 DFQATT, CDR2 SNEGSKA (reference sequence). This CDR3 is CSARGTGLYEQYF. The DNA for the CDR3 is TGCAGTGCTAGGGGGACAGGACTCTACGAGCAGTACTTC.

CDR3 sequence (DNA): TGTGCCAGCAGCCAAGATACGGCCAGGGGATATTGGAATGAGCAGTTCTTC. It specifies CASSQDTARGYWNEQFF. The V and J genes are TRBV3-1 and TRBJ2-1; perhaps TRBD1 as D (6 bases). V dropped 0 bases and J dropped 7 bases, with 19 bases sitting between them. The CDR3 is 17 residues long. Germline V lookup: CDR1 LGHDT, CDR2 YNNKEL (reference sequence).

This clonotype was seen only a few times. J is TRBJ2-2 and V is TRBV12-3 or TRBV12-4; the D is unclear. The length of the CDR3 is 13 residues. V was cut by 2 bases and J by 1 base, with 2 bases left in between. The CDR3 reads CASSLRNTGELFF. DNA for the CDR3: TGTGCCAGCAGTTTACGGAACACCGGGGAGCTGTTTTTT.

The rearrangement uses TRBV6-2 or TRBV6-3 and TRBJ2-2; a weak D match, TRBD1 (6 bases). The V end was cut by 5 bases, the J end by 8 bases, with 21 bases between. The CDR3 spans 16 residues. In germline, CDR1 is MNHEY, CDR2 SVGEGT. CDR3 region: CASSRDRPSLKGELFF. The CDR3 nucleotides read TGTGCCAGCAGTCGAGACAGGCCTTCGCTTAAAGGGGAGCTGTTTTTT.

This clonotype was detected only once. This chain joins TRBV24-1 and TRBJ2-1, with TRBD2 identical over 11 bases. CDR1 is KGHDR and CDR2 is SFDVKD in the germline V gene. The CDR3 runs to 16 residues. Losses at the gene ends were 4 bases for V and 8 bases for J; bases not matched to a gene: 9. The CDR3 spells CATSDPGVAGGYEQFF. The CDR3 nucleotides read TGTGCCACCAGTGACCCCGGGGTAGCGGGGGGGTATGAGCAGTTCTTC.

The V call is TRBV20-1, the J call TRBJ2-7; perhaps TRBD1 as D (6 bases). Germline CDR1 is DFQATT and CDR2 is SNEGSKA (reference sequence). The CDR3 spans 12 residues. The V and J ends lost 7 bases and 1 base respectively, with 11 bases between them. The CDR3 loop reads CSGTGSSYEQYF. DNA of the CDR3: TGCAGTGGTACAGGGTCTTCCTACGAGCAGTACTTC.

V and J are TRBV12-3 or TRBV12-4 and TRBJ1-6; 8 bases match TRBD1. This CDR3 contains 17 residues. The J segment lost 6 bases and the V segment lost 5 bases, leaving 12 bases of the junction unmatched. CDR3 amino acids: CASSLTTTGVPNSPLHF. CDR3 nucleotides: TGTGCCAGCAGTCTAACTACGACAGGGGTTCCTAATTCACCCCTCCACTTT.

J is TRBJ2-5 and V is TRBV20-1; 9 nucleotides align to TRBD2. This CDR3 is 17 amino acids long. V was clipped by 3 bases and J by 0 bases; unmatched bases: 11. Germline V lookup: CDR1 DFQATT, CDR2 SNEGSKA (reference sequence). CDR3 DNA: TGCAGTGCTAGGGGTTTGCGGAGCGGGGGGCACCAAGAGACCCAGTACTTC. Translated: CSARGLRSGGHQETQYF.

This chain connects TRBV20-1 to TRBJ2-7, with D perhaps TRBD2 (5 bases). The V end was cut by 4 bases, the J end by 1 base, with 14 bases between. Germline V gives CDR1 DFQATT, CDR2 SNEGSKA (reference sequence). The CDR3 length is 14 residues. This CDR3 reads CSATGITKSYEQYF. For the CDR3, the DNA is TGCAGTGCTACGGGGATAACAAAATCCTACGAGCAGTACTTC.

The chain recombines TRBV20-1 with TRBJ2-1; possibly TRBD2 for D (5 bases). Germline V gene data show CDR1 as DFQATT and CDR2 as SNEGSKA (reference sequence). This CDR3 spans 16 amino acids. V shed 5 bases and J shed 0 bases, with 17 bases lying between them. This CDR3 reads CSASEALLGSYNEQFF. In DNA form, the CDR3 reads TGCAGTGCTTCGGAGGCCCTGTTGGGCTCCTACAATGAGCAGTTCTTC.